In this sample, the clone carrying this T cell receptor beta chain turned up once. The antigen is undetermined. This sample is part of a study of CD8 T cells in ankylosing spondylitis. Whole-study findings and limits: Apparently characteristic of ankylosing spondylitis blood was a TCR beta motif (roughly eight highly homologous variants).

Libraries for TCR beta were made by quantitative 5'-RACE with molecular barcodes. One entry per CDR3 protein results from TCRdb running MiXCR on the 5' RACE reads. The table records roughly 260,000 distinct CDR3 sequences, 20% of them present only once. The receptor comes from a male donor with ankylosing spondylitis or in good health (not recorded which). Sequenced input: blood, either unsorted or a sorted T cell fraction (not recorded which).

CDR3 nucleotide sequence: TGTGCCAGCAGTTTCAGGGTCCCTCGGGGCCCTGAAGCTTTCTTT. It is translated as CASSFRVPRGPEAFF. The rearrangement links TRBV28 to TRBJ1-1; D might be TRBD1 (5 bases). CDR3 length equals 15 residues. V was cut by 3 bases and J by 6 bases, with 17 bases left in between. Per germline, CDR1 MDHEN and CDR2 SYDVKM.